This TCR beta chain appears in the sequencing data of a study of blood T cell repertoires in COVID-19. Study details: Nucleic acid was either cDNA or gDNA, and it came from T cells, B-cell-depleted T cells, or PBMCs.

The data were produced by immunoSEQ multiplex PCR, yet TCRdb's version contains in-frame clones alone and is incomplete. Of 240,000 or so clones listed, approximately 90% are singletons. This clone was recorded once. The clonotype was recovered from a middle-aged man who had recovered from COVID-19. Sequenced material: PBMCs or T cells enriched from blood (not recorded which).

CDR3 nucleotide sequence: TGTGCCAGCAGAACAGGGAACACCATATATTTT. This gives the protein CASRTGNTIYF. The chain recombines TRBV7-6 with TRBJ1-3; D perhaps matches TRBD1 (6 bases). Trimming shortened V by 6 bases and J by 7 bases, and 7 bases separated the two germline ends. The CDR3 is made up of 11 amino acids. Germline V CDR1 and CDR2: SGHVS, FNYEAQ.